This T cell receptor (beta chain) derives from a study of cytomegalovirus exposure and HLA in healthy donors. Study-level background: Per a later analysis, the 666 first-cohort and fewer than 150 validation repertoires shared one platform. Study-wide results and limits: Reports indicated that the classifier achieved high specificity and sensitivity in diagnosing cytomegalovirus status. Three CMV-associated chains proved CMV antigen-specific in vitro. Researchers counted approximately 160 TCR beta chains as cytomegalovirus-associated.

This CDR3 is built from 15 residues. V lost 3 bases, J lost 2 bases, and 5 bases stayed unmatched. CDR1 is SNHLY, CDR2 FYNNEI, per germline. Of note for this clone: Its antigen is not known.

Sequencing was performed with immunoSEQ multiplex PCR; in TCRdb, only in-frame clones are kept and a portion is missing. The sample lists 45,000 to 70,000 clones, 90% occurring once. The chain combines TRBV2 with TRBJ2-3, with TRBD2 identical over 7 bases. The specimen was PBMCs. The clonotype originates from a man aged 18 to 30 in good health and CMV-seronegative. CDR3 loop: CASSESSGVTDTQYF. CDR3 in DNA: TGTGCCAGCAGTGAGTCTAGCGGAGTCACAGATACGCAGTATTTT.